Below, 22 T cell receptor beta chains from the same sample are listed, as sequenced in a study of long-term antiretroviral therapy in people with HIV. The run of the v3.0 immunoSEQ assay was at survey level. TCRdb's copy holds only in-frame clones and misses some; the assay was immunoSEQ multiplex PCR. The sample has tens of thousands of clones, roughly 90% seen once. The source material was unsorted PBMCs, sampled 1.8 years after starting antiretroviral therapy. The receptors come from a woman aged 18-29 years with HIV.

The rearrangement joins TRBV4-3 to TRBJ1-5, with D perhaps TRBD1 (5 bases). The CDR3 is 13 amino acids. The V end lost 4 bases, the J end lost 5 bases, and 9 bases lay between the germline ends. Germline assignment: CDR1 LGHNA and CDR2 YSLEER. The CDR3 sequence is CASSRGPYQPQHF. The CDR3 DNA reads as TGCGCCAGCAGCCGGGGACCCTATCAGCCCCAGCATTTT.

CDR3: CASSLGGAGEQYF. The CDR3 nucleotides are TGTGCCAGCAGTTTAGGGGGGGCTGGAGAGCAGTACTTC. J is TRBJ2-7 and V is TRBV27; possible D gene TRBD2, 7 bases. In germline, CDR1 is MNHEY, CDR2 SMNVEV (reference sequence). V lost 2 bases to trimming and J lost 7 bases, with 12 bases between them. The CDR3 has 13 residues.

The chain joins TRBV28 to TRBJ1-1; no clear D. Germline V gene data show CDR1 as MDHEN and CDR2 as SYDVKM. Trimming took 4 bases from V and 2 from J, leaving 14 bases between them. The CDR3 spans 15 residues. Written as DNA, the CDR3 is TGTGCCAGCAGTTCCGCCCTGGGAAGAAACACTGAAGCTTTCTTT. Protein sequence: CASSSALGRNTEAFF.

The chain is built from TRBV7-9 and TRBJ2-1; 10 nucleotides align to TRBD1. The CDR3 length is 15 residues. Germline V gene data show CDR1 as SEHNR and CDR2 as FQNEAQ (reference sequence). The V segment lost 5 bases and the J segment 2 bases; nucleotides outside the gene matches: 3. The DNA for the CDR3 is TGTGCCAGCAGCCGGGGACAGGGGCCCTACAATGAGCAGTTCTTC. It yields the protein CASSRGQGPYNEQFF.

The chain recombines TRBV4-2 with TRBJ1-3; D perhaps matches TRBD1 (5 bases). The germline V and J ends were trimmed by 0 bases and 0 bases, with 12 bases remaining between them. CDR3 length: 17 amino acids. CDR1 LGHNA and CDR2 YNFKEQ come from the germline V gene. CDR3 in amino acids: CASSQEAGIGSGNTIYF. The CDR3 region has the DNA TGTGCCAGCAGCCAAGAGGCAGGGATCGGCTCTGGAAACACCATATATTTT.

This clone appeared a single time. The chain couples TRBV7-6 to TRBJ2-2; 7 positions match TRBD2. Trimming cost V 4 bases and J 0 bases; bases outside gene matches: 8. The CDR3 contains 17 residues. Germline V CDR1 and CDR2: SGHVS, FNYEAQ. The CDR3 loop reads CASSSAVAGANTGELFF. In DNA, the CDR3 is TGTGCCAGCAGCTCCGCAGTGGCGGGGGCGAACACCGGGGAGCTGTTTTTT.

This chain uses TRBV28 with TRBJ2-1; D gene unclear. Per the germline V gene, CDR1 is MDHEN and CDR2 is SYDVKM. This CDR3 region has 15 residues. The V and J ends lost 5 bases and 1 base respectively, with 12 bases between them. CDR3 nucleotides: TGTGCCAGCAGTCCCCTTAGTTGGTCCTACAATGAGCAGTTCTTC. It encodes CASSPLSWSYNEQFF.

The chain couples TRBV28 to TRBJ2-1; tentatively, D is TRBD1 or TRBD2 (5 bases each). V was pared by 7 bases and J by 1 base, with 11 bases between. Germline CDR1 is MDHEN and CDR2 is SYDVKM. This CDR3 is built from 14 residues. CDR3 loop: CASIGTPSYNEQFF. The CDR3 DNA reads TGTGCCAGCATTGGGACCCCATCCTACAATGAGCAGTTCTTC.

The V call is TRBV7-9, the J call TRBJ2-1, with 9 bases lining up with TRBD2. This CDR3 region has 15 residues. The V gene's germline CDR1 is SEHNR and CDR2 FQNEAQ (reference sequence). V shed 2 bases, J shed 9 bases, and the junction held 8 bases outside the gene matches. The CDR3: CASSLLSSGIVEQFF. The CDR3 nucleotides are TGTGCCAGCAGCTTATTGTCTAGCGGGATAGTTGAGCAGTTCTTC.

The gene calls are TRBV4-3 and TRBJ1-1, with D maybe TRBD1 (5 bases). V shed 4 bases and J shed 0 bases, with 6 bases lying between them. CDR3 length: 13 amino acids. CDR1 and CDR2 (germline): LGHNA, YSLEER. CDR3 sequence reads: CASSRGLNTEAFF. CDR3 nucleotides: TGCGCCAGCAGCCGGGGACTGAACACTGAAGCTTTCTTT.

V is TRBV29-1 and J is TRBJ2-7; D not resolved. Trimming took off 3 bases at V and 1 base at J, with 7 bases between the two ends. The CDR3 runs 12 residues. Germline CDR1 reads SQVTM; CDR2 reads ANQGSEA. CDR3 in DNA: TGCAGCGTTGACCAAGCTTCCTACGAGCAGTACTTC. This encodes CSVDQASYEQYF.

This chain uses TRBV28 with TRBJ2-1; unclear D gene. Germline V CDR1 and CDR2: MDHEN, SYDVKM. Trimming left V 2 bases short and J 4 bases short, with 6 bases between. This CDR3 has 13 amino acids. This CDR3 reads CASSLDGYNEQFF. The CDR3 coding sequence is TGTGCCAGCAGTTTAGACGGATACAATGAGCAGTTCTTC.

This clone occurred once. The CDR3: CASSFAAGADTQYF. In nucleotides, the CDR3 is TGTGCCAGCAGTTTCGCAGCGGGGGCAGATACGCAGTATTTT. V and J are TRBV27 and TRBJ2-3; 8 bases match TRBD2. The CDR3 sequence is 14 residues long. Germline trimming cut 3 bases from V and 4 bases from J; bases unmatched to any gene: 3. Germline V lookup: CDR1 MNHEY, CDR2 SMNVEV (reference sequence).

V and J are TRBV5-1 and TRBJ1-1; TRBD1 matches at 7 bases. Germline CDR1 is SGHRS and CDR2 is YFSETQ. The trim removed 1 base at V and 4 bases at J, leaving 10 bases unmatched. The CDR3 sequence is 16 residues long. The CDR3 loop is CASSLIRGGSGTEAFF. The CDR3 DNA reads TGCGCCAGCAGCTTGATTCGAGGGGGCTCTGGCACTGAAGCTTTCTTT.

The V and J genes are TRBV7-9 and TRBJ2-7; 9 bases are shared with TRBD2. V gave up 5 bases and J gave up 4 bases; unmatched junction bases: 12. This CDR3 has 16 amino acids. Germline V lookup: CDR1 SEHNR, CDR2 FQNEAQ (reference sequence). CDR3 coding DNA: TGTGCCAGCAGCCCTGTTGTTAGCGGGAGTAAATACGAGCAGTACTTC. Translating gives CASSPVVSGSKYEQYF.

The V call is TRBV9, the J call TRBJ1-2, with no clear D. Germline CDR1 SGDLS, CDR2 YYNGEE. The CDR3 loop spans 16 amino acids. Between the trimmed V and J ends, which lost 3 bases and 4 bases, there was a span of 19 bases. The CDR3 bases are TGTGCCAGCAGCGCTGGGCTACGAACTTCCGCCTATGGCTACACCTTC. Its protein is CASSAGLRTSAYGYTF.

Note on this clone: An end of the junction does not agree with germline; a read error may underlie this. This chain's CDR3 is CASSLVLVGETQYF. The CDR3 DNA reads TGTGCTAGCAGCTTAGTGCTAGTCGGGGAGACCCAGTACTTC. J is TRBJ2-5 and V is TRBV7-7; D gene uncertain. This CDR3 has 14 residues. The V gene's germline CDR1 is SSHAT and CDR2 FNYEAQ (reference sequence). Using reference TRBV7-7 and TRBJ2-5 for the parts outside the CDR3, the full variable domain is GAGVSQSPRYKVTKRGQDVTLRCDPISSHATLYWYQQALGQGPEFLTYFNYEAQPDKSGLPSDRFSAERPEGSISTLTIQRTEQRDSAMYRCASSLVLVGETQYFGPGTRLLVL.

In its sample, this clone was seen once. The chain recombines TRBV5-1 with TRBJ2-2; D might be TRBD2 (5 bases). Trimming stripped 0 bases from V and 2 bases from J, with 8 bases between. The V gene's germline CDR1 is SGHRS and CDR2 YFSETQ. The CDR3 has 15 amino acids. The CDR3 region is CASSLGLTNTGELFF. The CDR3 coding sequence is TGCGCCAGCAGCTTGGGACTAACAAACACCGGGGAGCTGTTTTTT. Drawing the rest from reference TRBV5-1 and TRBJ2-2, the complete variable domain is KAGVTQTPRYLIKTRGQQVTLSCSPISGHRSVSWYQQTPGQGLQFLFEYFSETQRNKGNFPGRFSGRQFSNSRSEMNVSTLELGDSALYLCASSLGLTNTGELFFGEGSRLTVL.

The chain's CDR3 is CASSGKGVTGELFF. The CDR3 DNA reads TGTGCCAGCAGCGGGAAAGGGGTTACCGGGGAGCTGTTTTTT. The V and J genes are TRBV9 and TRBJ2-2, with D maybe TRBD1 (5 bases). The V end was cut by 3 bases, the J end by 5 bases, with 11 bases between. The CDR3 loop spans 14 amino acids. Germline V gene data show CDR1 as SGDLS and CDR2 as YYNGEE.

The chain combines TRBV5-1 with TRBJ2-1, with D possibly being TRBD1 or TRBD2 (5 bases each). Looked up from germline, CDR1 is SGHRS and CDR2 is YFSETQ. CDR3 length equals 13 residues. V dropped 5 bases and J dropped 4 bases, with 10 bases sitting between them. The CDR3 sequence is CASRHEGYNEQFF. In DNA, the CDR3 is TGCGCCAGCAGACACGAGGGGTACAATGAGCAGTTCTTC.

V usage is TRBV27 and J usage is TRBJ1-2, with D possibly matching TRBD1 (5 bases). The CDR3 extends over 14 amino acids. Trimming removed 5 bases at V and 8 bases at J, with 18 bases between. The germline CDR1 and CDR2 sequences are MNHEY and SMNVEV (reference sequence). The CDR3 DNA reads as TGTGCCAGCAGTCCCATGCCCGGGGGAAAGGGCTACACCTTC. It specifies CASSPMPGGKGYTF.

The gene calls are TRBV28 and TRBJ1-4; D not resolved. The CDR3 is 13 residues long. V gave up 8 bases and J gave up 3 bases, with 10 bases separating them. Germline values: CDR1 MDHEN, CDR2 SYDVKM. This CDR3 is CASVGGSNEKLFF. The CDR3 coding sequence is TGTGCCAGCGTGGGAGGCTCTAATGAAAAACTGTTTTTT.